The sequence of this TCR beta chain was determined in a study of cytomegalovirus exposure and HLA in healthy donors. The CDR3 runs 15 residues. CDR1 SNHLY and CDR2 FYNNEI come from the germline V gene. V shed 1 base and J shed 6 bases, with 10 bases lying between them. It was with 60 Vbeta and 13 Jbeta primers that the PCR ran. Assay: immunoSEQ multiplex PCR; the TCRdb copy retains only in-frame clones and omits some. Among about 140,000 clones listed, over 75% were seen once. This sequence joins TRBV2 and TRBJ1-6; D is unclear. The sample was PBMCs. This receptor was obtained from a middle-aged woman in good health and CMV-seronegative. In DNA form, the CDR3 reads TGTGCCAGCAGTGAAGTCCGGGAACCTAATTCACCCCTCCACTTT. Amino acid sequence: CASSEVREPNSPLHF.